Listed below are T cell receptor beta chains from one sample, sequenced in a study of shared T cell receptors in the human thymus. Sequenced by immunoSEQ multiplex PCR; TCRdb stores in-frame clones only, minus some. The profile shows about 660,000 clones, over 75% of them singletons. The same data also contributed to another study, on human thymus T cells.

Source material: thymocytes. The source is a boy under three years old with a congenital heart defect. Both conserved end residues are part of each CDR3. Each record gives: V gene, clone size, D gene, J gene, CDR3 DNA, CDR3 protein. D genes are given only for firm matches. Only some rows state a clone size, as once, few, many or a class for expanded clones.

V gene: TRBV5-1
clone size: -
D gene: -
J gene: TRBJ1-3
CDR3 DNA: TGCGCCAGCAGCTCGATACATTCAGTTGGAAACACCATATATTTT
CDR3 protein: CASSSIHSVGNTIYF

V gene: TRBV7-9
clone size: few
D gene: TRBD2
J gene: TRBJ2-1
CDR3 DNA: TGTGCCAGCAGCTTAAACGGGACTAGCGGGAGGGCCAACAATGAGCAGTTCTTC
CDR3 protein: CASSLNGTSGRANNEQFF

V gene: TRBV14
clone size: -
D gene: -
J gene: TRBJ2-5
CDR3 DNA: TGTGCCAGCAGCCAGCGACAGAGAGAGACCCAGTACTTC
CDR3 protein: CASSQRQRETQYF

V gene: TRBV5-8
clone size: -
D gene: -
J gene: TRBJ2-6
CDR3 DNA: TGTGCCAGCAGTCGGAATCAGGTCTCTGGGGCCAACGTCCTGACTTTC
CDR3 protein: CASSRNQVSGANVLTF

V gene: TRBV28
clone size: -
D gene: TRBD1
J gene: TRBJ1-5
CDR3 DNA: TGTGCCAGCAGTCACCGACAGGGGGCTGATCAGCCCCAGCATTTT
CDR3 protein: CASSHRQGADQPQHF

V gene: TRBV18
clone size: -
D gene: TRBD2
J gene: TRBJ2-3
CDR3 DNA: TGTGCCAGCTCGTCAGGCCTTGGGGGAGGGAGGCCAGATACGCAGTATTTT
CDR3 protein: CASSSGLGGGRPDTQYF

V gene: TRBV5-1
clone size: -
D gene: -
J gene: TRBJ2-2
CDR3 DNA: TGCGCCAGCTCGGCCGGGACGAACACCGGGGAGCTGTTTTTT
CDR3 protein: CASSAGTNTGELFF

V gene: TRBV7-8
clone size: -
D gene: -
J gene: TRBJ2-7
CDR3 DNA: TGTGCCAGCGGCCCTCTATGGGGACTCTCCTACGAGCAGTACTTC
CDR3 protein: CASGPLWGLSYEQYF

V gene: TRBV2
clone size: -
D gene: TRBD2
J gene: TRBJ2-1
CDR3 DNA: TGTGCCAGCAGTGAAGGGAGCGGGAGGCCCAATGAGCAGTTCTTC
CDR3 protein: CASSEGSGRPNEQFF

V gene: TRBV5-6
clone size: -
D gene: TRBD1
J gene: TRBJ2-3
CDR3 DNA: TGTGCCAGCAGCCCCCGGGACAGCCACACAGATACGCAGTATTTT
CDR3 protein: CASSPRDSHTDTQYF

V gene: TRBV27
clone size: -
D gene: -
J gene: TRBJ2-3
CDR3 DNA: TGTGCCAGCAGGGGCCCGTTCGACGACAGGCCCCCACACCTTACAGATACGCAGTATTTT
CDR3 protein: CASRGPFDDRPPHLTDTQYF

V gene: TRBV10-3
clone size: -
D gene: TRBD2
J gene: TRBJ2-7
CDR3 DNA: TGTGCCATCAGTGTGGCGGGAGCCGAGCAGTACTTC
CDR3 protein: CAISVAGAEQYF

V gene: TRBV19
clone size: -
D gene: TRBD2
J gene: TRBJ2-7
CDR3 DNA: TGTGCCAGTAGTCCGGGGACTAGCGGGAGGGCCGCCGAGCAGTACTTC
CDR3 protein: CASSPGTSGRAAEQYF

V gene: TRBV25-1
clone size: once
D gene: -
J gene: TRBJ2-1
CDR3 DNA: TGTGCCAGCAGTTTGGGGGGGCCGGACGGAAATTTTAACAATGAGCAGTTCTTC
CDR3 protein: CASSLGGPDGNFNNEQFF

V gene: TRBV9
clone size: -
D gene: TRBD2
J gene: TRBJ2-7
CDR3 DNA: TGTGCCAGCAGCAATAGCGGGAACCGGGGCGAGCAGTACTTC
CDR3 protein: CASSNSGNRGEQYF

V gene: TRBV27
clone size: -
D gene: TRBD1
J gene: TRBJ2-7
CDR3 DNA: TGTGCCAGCACCGGGACAGGGGGGTTCTACGAGCAGTACTTC
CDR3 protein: CASTGTGGFYEQYF

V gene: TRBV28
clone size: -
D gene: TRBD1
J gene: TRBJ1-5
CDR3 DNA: TGTGCCAGCAGAGGGACAGGGCGGGCTCAGCCCCAGCATTTT
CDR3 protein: CASRGTGRAQPQHF

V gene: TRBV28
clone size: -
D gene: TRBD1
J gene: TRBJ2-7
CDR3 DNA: TGTGCCAGCAGCGGACAGGGTCCCTACGAGCAGTACTTC
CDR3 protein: CASSGQGPYEQYF

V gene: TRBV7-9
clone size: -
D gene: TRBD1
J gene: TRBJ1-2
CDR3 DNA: TGTGCCAGCAGCTTAGTCGCACAGGGGGCGGGGAACGGATATGGCTACACCTTC
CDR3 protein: CASSLVAQGAGNGYGYTF

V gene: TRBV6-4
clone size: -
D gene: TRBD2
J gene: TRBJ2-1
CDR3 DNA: TGTGCCAGCAGTGTAGGACTAGCCCTAAGCTCCTACAATGAGCAGTTCTTC
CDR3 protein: CASSVGLALSSYNEQFF

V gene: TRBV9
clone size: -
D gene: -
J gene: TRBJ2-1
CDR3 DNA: TGTGCCAGCAGCAACCGGGACACCTCAACAAAGGGGACCCAGGGTTACAATGAGCAGTTCTTC
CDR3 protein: CASSNRDTSTKGTQGYNEQFF

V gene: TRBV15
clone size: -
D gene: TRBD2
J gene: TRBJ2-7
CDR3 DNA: TGTGCCACCAGCAGAGTGGATATGGGGACTAGCGGGATAGGCAACGAGCAGTACTTC
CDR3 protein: CATSRVDMGTSGIGNEQYF

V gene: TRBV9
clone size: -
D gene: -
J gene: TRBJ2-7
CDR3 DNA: TGTGCCAGCAGCGTAGGCAGGTGTATTGGCGAGCAGTACTTC
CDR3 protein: CASSVGRCIGEQYF

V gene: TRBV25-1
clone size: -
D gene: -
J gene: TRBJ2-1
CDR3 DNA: TGTGCCAGTGCGGTGGGGGGGCGGGACGGATACAATGAGCAGTTCTTC
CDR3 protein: CASAVGGRDGYNEQFF

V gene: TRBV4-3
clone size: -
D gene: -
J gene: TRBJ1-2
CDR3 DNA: TGCGCCAGCTGCGGGTCTTTTAACTATGGCTACACCTTC
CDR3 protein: CASCGSFNYGYTF

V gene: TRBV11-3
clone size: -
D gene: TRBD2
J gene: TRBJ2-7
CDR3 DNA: TGTGCCAGCAGCTTAGGCCCTAGCGGGAGGGAGGCCTACGAGCAGTACTTC
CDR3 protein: CASSLGPSGREAYEQYF

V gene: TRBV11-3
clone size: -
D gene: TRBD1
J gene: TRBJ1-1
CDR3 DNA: TGTGCCAGCAGCAACCGACAGGGGGCCCCTACTAGGGACACTGAAGCTTTCTTT
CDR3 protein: CASSNRQGAPTRDTEAFF

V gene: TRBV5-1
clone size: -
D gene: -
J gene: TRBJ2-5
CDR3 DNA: TGCGCCAGCAGCTTGCCCACTCATGGGCATCAGACCCAGTACTTC
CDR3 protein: CASSLPTHGHQTQYF

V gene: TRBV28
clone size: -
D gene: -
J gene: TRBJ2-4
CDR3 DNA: TGTGCCAGCACACGGGACACGGATGACCTAGCCAAAAACATTCAGTACTTC
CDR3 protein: CASTRDTDDLAKNIQYF

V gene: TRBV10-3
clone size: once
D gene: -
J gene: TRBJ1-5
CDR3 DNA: TGTGCCATCAGTGAGTGCAGGGGCAATCAGCCCCAGCATTTT
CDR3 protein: CAISECRGNQPQHF

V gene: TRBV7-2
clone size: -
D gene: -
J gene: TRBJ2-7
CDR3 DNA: TGTGCCAGCAGCCGAGGCCCTACCTACGAGCAGTACTTC
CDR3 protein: CASSRGPTYEQYF

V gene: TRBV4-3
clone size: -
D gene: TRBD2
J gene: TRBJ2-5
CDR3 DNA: TGCGCCAGCAGCCAAGGGCCTAGCGGGCAAGAGACCCAGTACTTC
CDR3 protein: CASSQGPSGQETQYF

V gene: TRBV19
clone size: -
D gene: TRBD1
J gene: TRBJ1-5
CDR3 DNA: TGTGCCAGCCATGACAGGGGGCATTACCAGCCCCAGCATTTT
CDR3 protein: CASHDRGHYQPQHF

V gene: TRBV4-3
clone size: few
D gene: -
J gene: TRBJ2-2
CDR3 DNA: TGCGCCAGCAGCCAAAGGGCAGCGGTCGGGCTGTTTTTT
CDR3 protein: CASSQRAAVGLFF

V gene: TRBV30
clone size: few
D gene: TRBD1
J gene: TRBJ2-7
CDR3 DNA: TGTGCCTGGAGTAGGGCAGGGGGTTCGGACGAGCAGTACTTC
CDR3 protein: CAWSRAGGSDEQYF